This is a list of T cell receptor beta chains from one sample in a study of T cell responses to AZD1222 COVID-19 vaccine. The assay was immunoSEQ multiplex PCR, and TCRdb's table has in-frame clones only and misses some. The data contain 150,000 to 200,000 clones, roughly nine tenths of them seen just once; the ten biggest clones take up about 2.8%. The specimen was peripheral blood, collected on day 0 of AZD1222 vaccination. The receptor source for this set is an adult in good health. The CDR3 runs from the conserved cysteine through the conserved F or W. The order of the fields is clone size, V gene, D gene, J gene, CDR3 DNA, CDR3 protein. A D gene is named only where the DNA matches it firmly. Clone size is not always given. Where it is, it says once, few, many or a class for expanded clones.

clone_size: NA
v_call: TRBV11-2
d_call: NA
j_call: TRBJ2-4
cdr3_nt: TGTGCCAGCAGCTTAGATGGGCGAGCCAAAAACATTCAGTACTTC
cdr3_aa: CASSLDGRAKNIQYF

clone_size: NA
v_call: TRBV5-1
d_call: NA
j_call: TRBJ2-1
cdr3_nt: TGCGCCAGCAGCTCCCACAATGACAATAAGCAGTTCTTC
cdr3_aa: CASSSHNDNKQFF

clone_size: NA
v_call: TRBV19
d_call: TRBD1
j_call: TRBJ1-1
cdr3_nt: TGTGCCAGTATGAGGGGGCAGAGGAACACTGAAGCTTTCTTT
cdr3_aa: CASMRGQRNTEAFF

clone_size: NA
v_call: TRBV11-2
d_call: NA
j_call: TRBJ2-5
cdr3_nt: TGTGCCAGCAGCTTAGTCTCACCGGGAGAGACCCAGTACTTC
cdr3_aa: CASSLVSPGETQYF

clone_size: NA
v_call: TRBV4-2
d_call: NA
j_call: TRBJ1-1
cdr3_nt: TGTGCCAGCAGCCAAGAATCTCTGTGGCGAACTGAAGCTTTCTTT
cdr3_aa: CASSQESLWRTEAFF

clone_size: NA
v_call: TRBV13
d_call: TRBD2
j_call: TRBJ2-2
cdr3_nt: TGTGCCAGCAGCTTACCGGGACTAGCGGGGGGCACCGGGGAGCTGTTTTTT
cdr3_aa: CASSLPGLAGGTGELFF

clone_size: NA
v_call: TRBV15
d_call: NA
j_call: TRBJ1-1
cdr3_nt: TGTGCCACCAGCAGAGCAATGACAGGCGTTGAAGCTTTCTTT
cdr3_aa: CATSRAMTGVEAFF

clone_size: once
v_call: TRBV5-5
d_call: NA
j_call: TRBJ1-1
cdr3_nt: TGTGCCAGCAGCGCGGAGGGGGAGGGGCGCGGGGAAGCTTTCTTT
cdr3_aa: CASSAEGEGRGEAFF

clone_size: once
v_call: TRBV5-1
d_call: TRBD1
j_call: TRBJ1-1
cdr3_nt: TGCGCCAGCAGCTTGGCCCCGGACAGGGTGAACACTGAAGCTTTCTTT
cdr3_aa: CASSLAPDRVNTEAFF

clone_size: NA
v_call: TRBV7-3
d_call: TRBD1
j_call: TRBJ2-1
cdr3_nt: TGTGCCAGCAGCTCCCAGGGACAGGTATTATACAATGAGCAGTTCTTC
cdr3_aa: CASSSQGQVLYNEQFF

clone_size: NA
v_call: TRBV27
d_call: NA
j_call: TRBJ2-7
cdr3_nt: TGTGCCAGCAGTCGTAGGAGGACGGGGAAGTCCTACGAGCAGTACTTC
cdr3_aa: CASSRRRTGKSYEQYF

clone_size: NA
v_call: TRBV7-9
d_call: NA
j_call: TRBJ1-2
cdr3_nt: TGTGCCAGCAGCGCGGGGAGGGCAGGGAACTATGGCTACACCTTC
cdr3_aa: CASSAGRAGNYGYTF

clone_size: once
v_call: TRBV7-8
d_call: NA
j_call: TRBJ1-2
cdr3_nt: TGTGCCAGCAGTAAACAGGGATTTAACTATGGCTACACCTTC
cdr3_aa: CASSKQGFNYGYTF

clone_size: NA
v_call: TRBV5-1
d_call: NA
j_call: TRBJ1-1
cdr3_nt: TGCGCCAGCAGCTTGGACGGATCCGAAGCTTTCTTT
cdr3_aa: CASSLDGSEAFF

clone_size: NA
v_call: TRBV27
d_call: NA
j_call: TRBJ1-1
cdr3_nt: TGTGCCAGCAGGGAAAGGAACACTGAAGCTTTCTTT
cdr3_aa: CASRERNTEAFF

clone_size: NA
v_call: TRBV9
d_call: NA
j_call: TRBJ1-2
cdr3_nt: TGTGCCAGCAGCGTAGAGGACAGCTTGGCGGACTCTTTGAGTGGCTACACCTTC
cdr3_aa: CASSVEDSLADSLSGYTF

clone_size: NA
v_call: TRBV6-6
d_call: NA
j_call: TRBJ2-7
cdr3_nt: TGTGCCAGCAGTTCCCCGGGACCTGGAGGGGAGCAGTACTTC
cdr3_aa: CASSSPGPGGEQYF

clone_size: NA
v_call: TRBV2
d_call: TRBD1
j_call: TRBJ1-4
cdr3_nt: TGTGCCAGCAGAATCGGACAGGGGATGGAAAAACTGTTTTTT
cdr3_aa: CASRIGQGMEKLFF

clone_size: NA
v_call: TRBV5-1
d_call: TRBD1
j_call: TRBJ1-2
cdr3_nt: TGCGCCAGCAGCGACCCCACAGGGGTAGGCTACACCTTC
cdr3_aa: CASSDPTGVGYTF

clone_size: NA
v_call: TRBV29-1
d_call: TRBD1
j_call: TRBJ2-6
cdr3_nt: TGCAGCGTTCGGGACAGGGGGTCTGGGGCCAACGTCCTGACTTTC
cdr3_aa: CSVRDRGSGANVLTF

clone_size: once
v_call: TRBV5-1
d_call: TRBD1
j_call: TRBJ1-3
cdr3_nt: TGCGCCAGCAGCGGGGGACAGGGCGTTGGAAACACCATATATTTT
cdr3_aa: CASSGGQGVGNTIYF

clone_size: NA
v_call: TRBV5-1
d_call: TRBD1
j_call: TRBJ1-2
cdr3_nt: TGCGCCAGCAGCTTGGCCGAAGACAGGGCGGGGGGCTACACCTTC
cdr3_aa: CASSLAEDRAGGYTF

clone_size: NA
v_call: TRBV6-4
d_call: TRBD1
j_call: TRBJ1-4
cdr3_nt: TGTGCCAGCAGTGACCACAGGGGGCATGAGTCCCCCCAACTTAGTAATGAAAAACTGTTTTTT
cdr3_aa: CASSDHRGHESPQLSNEKLFF

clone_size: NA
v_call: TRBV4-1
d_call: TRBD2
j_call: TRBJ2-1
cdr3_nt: TGCGCCAGCAGCCCTGGACTAGCATCCTACAATGAGCAGTTCTTC
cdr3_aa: CASSPGLASYNEQFF

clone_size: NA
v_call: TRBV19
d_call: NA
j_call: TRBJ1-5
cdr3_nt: TGTGCCAGTAGTATTTCCACCTATAGCAATCAGCCCCAGCATTTT
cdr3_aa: CASSISTYSNQPQHF

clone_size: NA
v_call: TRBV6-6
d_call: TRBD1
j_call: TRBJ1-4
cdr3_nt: TGTGCCAGCAGGGGACAGCGGAATGAAAAACTGTTTTTT
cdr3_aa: CASRGQRNEKLFF